This T cell receptor (beta chain) was profiled in a study of cytomegalovirus exposure and HLA in healthy donors. The PCR was carried out with 60 Vbeta primers and 13 Jbeta primers. Profiling relied on immunoSEQ multiplex PCR, and the TCRdb table lists in-frame clones only, not all of them. The sample lists about 190,000 clones, 70% to 75% seen once, with 2.5% to 3.5% in the top ten. In germline, CDR1 is SGHTA, CDR2 FQGNSA. V dropped 4 bases and J dropped 2; count of bases not matched to a gene: 2. CDR3 size: 15 residues. This clone was seen only once. This chain joins TRBV7-2 and TRBJ2-1; 10 positions match TRBD2. Sequences were obtained from PBMCs. The clonotype was recovered from a woman younger than 45 in good health and CMV-seropositive. The CDR3 sequence: CASSSGTSAYNEQFF. CDR3 DNA: TGTGCCAGCAGCTCCGGGACTAGCGCCTACAATGAGCAGTTCTTC.